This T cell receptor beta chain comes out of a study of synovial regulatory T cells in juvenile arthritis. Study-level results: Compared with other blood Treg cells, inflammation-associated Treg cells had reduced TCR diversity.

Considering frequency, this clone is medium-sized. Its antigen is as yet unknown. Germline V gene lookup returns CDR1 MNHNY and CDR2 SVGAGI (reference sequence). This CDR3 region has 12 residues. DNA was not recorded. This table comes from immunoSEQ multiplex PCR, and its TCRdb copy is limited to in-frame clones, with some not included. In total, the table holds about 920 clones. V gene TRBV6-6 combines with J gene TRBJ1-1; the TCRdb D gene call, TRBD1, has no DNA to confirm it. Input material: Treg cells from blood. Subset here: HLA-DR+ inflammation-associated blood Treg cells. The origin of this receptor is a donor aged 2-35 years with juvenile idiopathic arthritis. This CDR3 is CASTGQNTEAFF.